One and the same sample provided the 11 T cell receptor beta chains below, sequenced in a study of blood T cell repertoires in COVID-19. Profiling relied on immunoSEQ multiplex PCR, and the TCRdb table lists in-frame clones only, not all of them. The table lists some 180,000 clones, around 81% of them singletons. The sequencing sample was made of peripheral blood. Receptor source: a man aged 70-80 years with active or convalescent COVID-19.

The V and J genes are TRBV7-9 and TRBJ2-5, with 10 nucleotides matching TRBD2. The CDR3 consists of 17 residues. Trimming cost V 5 bases and J 4 bases; bases outside gene matches: 13. Germline values: CDR1 SEHNR, CDR2 FQNEAQ (reference sequence). CDR3 bases: TGTGCCAGCAGCAAATCTAGCGGGAGCCTAATGGGAGAGACCCAGTACTTC. It translates to CASSKSSGSLMGETQYF. The full variable domain, in which reference TRBV7-9 and TRBJ2-5 provide the parts outside the CDR3, is DTGVSQNPRHKITKRGQNVTFRCDPISEHNRLYWYRQTLGQGPEFLTYFQNEAQLEKSRLLSDRFSAERPKGSFSTLEIQRTEQGDSAMYLCASSKSSGSLMGETQYFGPGTRLLVL.

This sequence joins TRBV5-1 and TRBJ2-7; maybe TRBD1 (6 bases). V lost 0 bases and J 6 bases, leaving 16 bases between the germline ends. Germline V gene lookup returns CDR1 SGHRS and CDR2 YFSETQ. The CDR3 has 15 residues. CDR3 coding DNA: TGCGCCAGCAGCTTGGGGGCAGGGGATTATGGCGAGCAGTACTTC. Translation: CASSLGAGDYGEQYF.

The rearrangement uses TRBV5-1 and TRBJ1-4; 7 bases align to TRBD1. After removal of 5 bases from V and 4 bases from J, the junction contained 8 bases not matched to a gene. The CDR3 has 15 amino acids. Germline-derived CDR1 and CDR2 are SGHRS and YFSETQ. The CDR3 nucleotides are TGCGCCAGCAGATCTAAGACAGGGTATAATGAAAAACTGTTTTTT. It translates to CASRSKTGYNEKLFF.

The DNA for the CDR3 is TGTGCCAGCAGTCCTCGGAGCATATCTGGCTACACCTTC. Protein: CASSPRSISGYTF. The chain joins TRBV12-3 or TRBV12-4 to TRBJ1-2, with D unresolved. This CDR3 comprises 13 residues. With 5 bases removed from V and 7 bases from J, the gap between germline ends came to 14 bases.

CDR3 loop: CATSRTRDKEQPQHF. In DNA form, the CDR3 reads TGTGCCACCAGCAGAACCCGGGACAAGGAACAGCCCCAGCATTTT. The chain links TRBV15 to TRBJ1-5; tentatively, D is TRBD1 (6 bases). V was cut by 2 bases and J by 7 bases, with 15 bases left in between. CDR3 size: 15 residues. The germline gives CDR1 LNHNV, CDR2 YYDKDF (reference sequence).

CDR3 nucleotide sequence: TGTGCCAGCAGCTCGGCCGACAGGGGAAGCTACGAGCAGTACTTC. This codes for CASSSADRGSYEQYF. The V call is TRBV11-2, the J call TRBJ2-7; 8 nucleotides match TRBD1. V dropped 4 bases and J dropped 3; count of bases not matched to a gene: 8. Germline V gene lookup returns CDR1 SGHAT and CDR2 FQNNGV. The CDR3 runs 15 residues.

The chain links TRBV30 to TRBJ1-6, with D uncertain. CDR3 length: 14 residues. Germline values: CDR1 GTSNPN, CDR2 SVGIG (reference sequence). Between the trimmed V and J ends, which lost 0 bases and 10 bases, there was a span of 13 bases. CDR3 region: CAWSVGSSGSPLHF. In nucleotides, the CDR3 is TGTGCCTGGAGTGTAGGATCGTCGGGGTCACCCCTCCACTTT.

The chain's CDR3 is CASSGGGLTNTEAFF. The DNA of the CDR3 is TGTGCCTCATCCGGGGGGGGACTAACGAACACTGAAGCTTTCTTT. The V call is TRBV19, the J call TRBJ1-1, with a weak D call TRBD1 (5 bases). V was clipped by 11 bases and J by 1 base, with 20 bases between them. The CDR3 loop spans 15 amino acids. Germline V gene lookup returns CDR1 LNHDA and CDR2 SQIVND (reference sequence).

This rearrangement joins TRBV20-1 to TRBJ2-3; possible D gene TRBD2, 6 bases. CDR1 DFQATT and CDR2 SNEGSKA come from the germline V gene (reference sequence). The CDR3 is 15 residues long. The V gene lost 3 bases and the J gene lost 1 base, with 14 bases spanning the gap. CDR3 nucleotide sequence: TGCAGTGCTAGTCGGGAGAGGCCGGGCACAGATACGCAGTATTTT. Its protein is CSASRERPGTDTQYF.

The V and J genes are TRBV7-9 and TRBJ2-3; D might be TRBD2 (5 bases). Germline lookup yields CDR1 SEHNR and CDR2 FQNEAQ (reference sequence). The V end was cut by 5 bases, the J end by 0 bases, with 12 bases between. This CDR3 spans 15 amino acids. The CDR3 DNA is TGTGCCAGCAGCCCGCTGGGAGACAGCACAGATACGCAGTATTTT. This sequence encodes CASSPLGDSTDTQYF.

The chain combines TRBV6-2 or TRBV6-3 with TRBJ2-5; possibly TRBD1 for D (5 bases). The V gene's germline CDR1 is MNHEY and CDR2 SVGEGT. The CDR3 runs 14 residues. Between the trimmed V and J ends, which lost 6 bases and 0 bases, there was a span of 11 bases. The CDR3 sequence is CASSPPDNQETQYF. CDR3 nucleotides: TGTGCCAGCAGCCCCCCGGACAACCAAGAGACCCAGTACTTC.